This is a list of T cell receptor beta chains from one sample in a study of T cells in Graves' hyperthyroidism and ophthalmopathy. TCRdb reprocessed the multiplex PCR reads with MiXCR, giving one entry per CDR3 protein. Among approximately 560,000 distinct CDR3 sequences listed, around 16% were seen once. The source material was blood. Receptors were obtained from a woman between 25 and 40 years old with Graves' hyperthyroidism. Both conserved end residues are part of each CDR3. Each record gives: V gene, J gene, CDR3 length, CDR3 protein.

>TRBV18|TRBJ1-3|14
CASSPDRAGNTIYF
>TRBV11-2|TRBJ2-7|15
CASSRKGGSLYEQYF
>TRBV11-3|TRBJ2-1|15
CASSLGRGNYNEQFF
>TRBV19|TRBJ2-7|14
CASSIVDSSYEQYF
>TRBV20-1|TRBJ1-1|13
CSATFRGRTEAFF
>TRBV7-9|TRBJ1-2|13
CASSQGGVYGYTF
>TRBV4-1|TRBJ2-7|14
CASSQGPDYYEQYF
>TRBV10-1|TRBJ1-6|15
CASSARLGENSPLHF
>TRBV29-1|TRBJ2-1|16
CSVEADLAGGEDEQFF
>TRBV9|TRBJ2-5|15
CASSVGQGILETQYF
>TRBV4-2|TRBJ2-2|15
CASSQDVANTGELFF
>TRBV7-8|TRBJ2-7|17
CASSLRGSGRLSYEQYF
>TRBV3-1|TRBJ1-1|16
CASSPIGGTGRAKAFF
>TRBV10-1|TRBJ2-1|12
CASSGTGRGQFF
>TRBV29-1|TRBJ1-5|14
CSVAGLGGNQPQHF
>TRBV5-1|TRBJ1-1|14
CASSLVGVNTEAFF
>TRBV19|TRBJ2-1|13
CASRSLSSPEQFF
>TRBV12-3/TRBV12-4|TRBJ1-6|14
CASSPTGGDSPLHF
>TRBV3-1|TRBJ2-4|17
CASSQGLPGTAKNIQYF
>TRBV28|TRBJ2-5|11
CASRRVETQYF
>TRBV6-1|TRBJ1-1|13
CASLVRVATEAFF
>TRBV24-1|TRBJ2-2|16
CATSTLAGANTGELFF
>TRBV5-5|TRBJ2-7|14
CASSLAGQHYEQYF
>TRBV30|TRBJ2-7|14
CAWTLDRGLYEQYF
>TRBV20-1|TRBJ1-1|11
CSAEVGGEAFF
>TRBV30|TRBJ2-1|17
CAWSGPIRGVFYNEQFF
>TRBV2|TRBJ2-1|16
CASSSWLAAVYNEQFF
>TRBV5-6|TRBJ2-3|17
CASSLEGGVVRTDTQYF